This T cell receptor (beta chain) was captured by sequencing in a study of early T cells in non-severe SARS-CoV-2 infection. General observations from the study: Missing private and CD4 specificities, VDJdb matching favored anti-spike CD8 responses.

TCRdb ran MiXCR on the 5' RACE reads and lists one entry per CDR3 protein. The profile shows about 64,000 distinct CDR3 sequences, around 13% of them singletons. This clonotype occurred many times. Antigen specificity is unknown. The CDR3 sequence is 16 residues long. Trimming cost V 3 bases and J 4 bases, with 18 bases left between them. The V gene's germline CDR1 is LGHDT and CDR2 YNNKEL (reference sequence). The J gene is TRBJ1-2, the V gene TRBV3-1; D not certain. This TCR was recovered from an adult who was a healthcare worker with PCR-confirmed SARS-CoV-2 infection or an uninfected control (not recorded which). Specimen: whole blood, collected at baseline. Here the CDR3 reads CASSQTVRVSLYGYTF. In DNA form, the CDR3 reads TGTGCCAGCAGCCAGACGGTACGGGTTAGCCTCTATGGCTACACCTTC.